Listed below are T cell receptor beta chains from one sample, sequenced in a study of blood T cell repertoires in COVID-19. Assay: immunoSEQ multiplex PCR; the TCRdb copy retains only in-frame clones and omits some. Among a few hundred thousand clones listed, nearly 90% were seen once. The sequencing sample was made of peripheral blood. The receptors derive from a young woman with acute or convalescent COVID-19. CDR3s leave out the opening cysteine and the closing phenylalanine or tryptophan. Clone size, where shown, is once, few, many, or a class for clones that have expanded.

v_gene: TRBV27; j_gene: TRBJ2-1; abundance: NA; CDR3aa: ASSLIAVRDSYNEQF
v_gene: TRBV29-1; j_gene: TRBJ2-1; abundance: once; CDR3aa: SVSSGDYNEQF
v_gene: TRBV13; j_gene: TRBJ2-5; abundance: NA; CDR3aa: ASSQGLAGGRNGETQY
v_gene: TRBV7-8; j_gene: TRBJ1-5; abundance: NA; CDR3aa: ASSLAGNRNQPQH
v_gene: TRBV7-2; j_gene: TRBJ2-7; abundance: NA; CDR3aa: ASSTASTSYEQY
v_gene: TRBV10-3; j_gene: TRBJ2-5; abundance: NA; CDR3aa: ASGTGIQETQY
v_gene: TRBV7-2; j_gene: TRBJ2-7; abundance: NA; CDR3aa: ASSLAGTSGTYYEQY
v_gene: TRBV5-4; j_gene: TRBJ2-3; abundance: NA; CDR3aa: ASSPVAGGLIGTDTQY
v_gene: TRBV7-3; j_gene: TRBJ1-4; abundance: NA; CDR3aa: ASARRGGTNEKLF
v_gene: TRBV2; j_gene: TRBJ2-7; abundance: NA; CDR3aa: ASSSGTSPTYEQY
v_gene: TRBV7-2; j_gene: TRBJ2-1; abundance: NA; CDR3aa: ASSYRQGSYNEQF
v_gene: TRBV20-1; j_gene: TRBJ2-5; abundance: NA; CDR3aa: SASTPRGKQETQY
v_gene: TRBV6-5; j_gene: TRBJ1-2; abundance: NA; CDR3aa: ASSSPDRVTYGYT
v_gene: TRBV7-9; j_gene: TRBJ2-1; abundance: few; CDR3aa: ASSYRLAGSNEQF
v_gene: TRBV3-1/TRBV3-2; j_gene: TRBJ2-5; abundance: few; CDR3aa: ASSQGRLAGGETQY
v_gene: TRBV29-1; j_gene: TRBJ1-2; abundance: NA; CDR3aa: SVRGLGGTNATGDYGYT
v_gene: TRBV7-8; j_gene: TRBJ2-7; abundance: NA; CDR3aa: ASTRRAGEQY
v_gene: TRBV19; j_gene: TRBJ1-5; abundance: NA; CDR3aa: ASSTTGANQPQH
v_gene: TRBV2; j_gene: TRBJ2-1; abundance: NA; CDR3aa: ASSAGPGGGWGEQF
v_gene: TRBV29-1; j_gene: TRBJ1-1; abundance: NA; CDR3aa: SAKGGIRDTEAF
v_gene: TRBV18; j_gene: TRBJ1-3; abundance: NA; CDR3aa: ASSSRDISGNTIY
v_gene: TRBV28; j_gene: TRBJ1-2; abundance: NA; CDR3aa: ALRGSTGYGYT
v_gene: TRBV14; j_gene: TRBJ1-6; abundance: NA; CDR3aa: ASSQERLDNSPLH
v_gene: TRBV25-1; j_gene: TRBJ1-1; abundance: NA; CDR3aa: ASSETFPVNTEAF
v_gene: TRBV12-3/TRBV12-4; j_gene: TRBJ2-2; abundance: NA; CDR3aa: ASSRGTGELF
v_gene: TRBV14; j_gene: TRBJ1-1; abundance: NA; CDR3aa: ASSQVRATEAF
v_gene: TRBV5-4; j_gene: TRBJ2-5; abundance: NA; CDR3aa: ASSPPITKREGETQY
v_gene: TRBV9; j_gene: TRBJ2-1; abundance: NA; CDR3aa: ASSFGLAGSYNEQF
v_gene: TRBV19; j_gene: TRBJ2-3; abundance: NA; CDR3aa: ASRWTSTDTQY
v_gene: TRBV4-3; j_gene: TRBJ2-1; abundance: NA; CDR3aa: ASSQSSGSYNEQF
v_gene: TRBV5-1; j_gene: TRBJ2-1; abundance: NA; CDR3aa: ASSIAGGPHNEQF
v_gene: TRBV10-3; j_gene: TRBJ1-3; abundance: few; CDR3aa: AISSTGGSGNTIY
v_gene: TRBV21-1; j_gene: TRBJ1-5; abundance: NA; CDR3aa: ASSSPQGGSNQPQH
v_gene: TRBV11-2; j_gene: TRBJ2-7; abundance: few; CDR3aa: ASSFGLAGVNEQY
v_gene: TRBV18; j_gene: TRBJ2-7; abundance: NA; CDR3aa: ASSPRTETYEQY
v_gene: TRBV6-5; j_gene: TRBJ2-1; abundance: NA; CDR3aa: ASSYSGGGAYNEQF
v_gene: TRBV19; j_gene: TRBJ1-5; abundance: NA; CDR3aa: ASSPDRAVQPQH
v_gene: TRBV25-1; j_gene: TRBJ2-3; abundance: NA; CDR3aa: ASTAPGQGEADTQY
v_gene: TRBV5-6; j_gene: TRBJ2-5; abundance: NA; CDR3aa: ASLQADQYQETQY
v_gene: TRBV5-4; j_gene: TRBJ1-2; abundance: NA; CDR3aa: ASTFEGQGLYGYT